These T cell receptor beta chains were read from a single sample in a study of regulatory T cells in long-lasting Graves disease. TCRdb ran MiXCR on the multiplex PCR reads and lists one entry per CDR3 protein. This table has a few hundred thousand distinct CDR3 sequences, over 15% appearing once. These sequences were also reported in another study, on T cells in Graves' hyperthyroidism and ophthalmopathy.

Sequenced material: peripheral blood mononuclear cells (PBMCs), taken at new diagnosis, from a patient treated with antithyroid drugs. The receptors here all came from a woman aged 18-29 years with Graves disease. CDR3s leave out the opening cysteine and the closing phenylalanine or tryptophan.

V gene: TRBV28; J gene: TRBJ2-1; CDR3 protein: ASMGVSGTYSYNEQF
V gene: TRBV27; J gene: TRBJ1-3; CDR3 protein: ASRPIGGTGNTIY
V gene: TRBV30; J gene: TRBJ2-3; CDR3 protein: AWTGTISTDTQY
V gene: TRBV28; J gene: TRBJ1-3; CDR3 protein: ASSSYNSGNTIY
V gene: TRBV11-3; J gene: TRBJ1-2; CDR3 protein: ASSLHGQGGYT
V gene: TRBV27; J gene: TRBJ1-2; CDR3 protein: ASSPRGGGTYGYT
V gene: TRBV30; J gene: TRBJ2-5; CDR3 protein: AWSPGLAAETQY
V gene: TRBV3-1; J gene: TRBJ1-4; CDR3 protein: ASSQQSNEKLF
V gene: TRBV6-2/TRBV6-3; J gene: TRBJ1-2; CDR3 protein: ASSGQGTGYT
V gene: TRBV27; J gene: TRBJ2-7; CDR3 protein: ASMGLAGASYEQY
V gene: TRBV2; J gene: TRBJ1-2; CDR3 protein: ASNPEIANYGYT
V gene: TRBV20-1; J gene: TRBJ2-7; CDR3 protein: SARGLAETQEQY
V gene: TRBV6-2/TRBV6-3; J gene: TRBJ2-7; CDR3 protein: ASSPRDISYEQY
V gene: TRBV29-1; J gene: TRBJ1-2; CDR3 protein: SVPDRVDGYT
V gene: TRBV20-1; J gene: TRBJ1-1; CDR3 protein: SVPLPQRTEAF
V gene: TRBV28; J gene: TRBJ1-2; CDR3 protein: ASSLGGQGIGGYT
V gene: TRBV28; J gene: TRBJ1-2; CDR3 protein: ASRGNYGYT
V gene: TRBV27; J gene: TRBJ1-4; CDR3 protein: ASSWTGDREKLF
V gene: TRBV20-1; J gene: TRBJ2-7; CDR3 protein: SARDRRTGAAEQY
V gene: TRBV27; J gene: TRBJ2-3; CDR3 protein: ASSLSGFTDTQY
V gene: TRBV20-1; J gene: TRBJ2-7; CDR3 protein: SAPGLAGGPYEQY
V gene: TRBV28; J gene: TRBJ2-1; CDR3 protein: ASSLLDELF
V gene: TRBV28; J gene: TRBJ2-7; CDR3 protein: ASSLWGRGPHEQY
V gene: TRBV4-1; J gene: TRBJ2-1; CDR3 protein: ASSQERLYNEQF
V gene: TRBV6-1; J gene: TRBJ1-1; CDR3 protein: ASKVPGQGFLLMNTEAF
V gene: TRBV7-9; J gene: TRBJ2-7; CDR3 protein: ASSELMGTYEQY
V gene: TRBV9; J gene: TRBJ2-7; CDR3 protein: ASSEGQRFSYEQY
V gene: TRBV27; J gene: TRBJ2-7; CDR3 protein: ASSLAAGGSYEQY
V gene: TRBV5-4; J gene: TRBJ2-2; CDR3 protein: ASSLIASGAYTGELF
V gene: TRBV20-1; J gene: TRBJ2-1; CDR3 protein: SARETGGKGF
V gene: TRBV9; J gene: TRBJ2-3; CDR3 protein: ASSVVDEGQLFATQY
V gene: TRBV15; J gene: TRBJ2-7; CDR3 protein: ATSRYGSGRSGEQY
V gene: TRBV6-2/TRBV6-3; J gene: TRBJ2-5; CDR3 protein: ASSYSISREGWETQY
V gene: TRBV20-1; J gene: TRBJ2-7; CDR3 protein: SAQPYRRNNYEQY
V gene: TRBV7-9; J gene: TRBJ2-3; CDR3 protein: ASSLLEGTDTQY
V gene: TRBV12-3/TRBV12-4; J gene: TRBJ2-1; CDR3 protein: ASSLWTSGSGNEQF
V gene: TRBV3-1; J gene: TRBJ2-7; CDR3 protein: ASSLGTLEY
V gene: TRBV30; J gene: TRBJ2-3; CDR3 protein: AWSVLLAGSPINTDTQY
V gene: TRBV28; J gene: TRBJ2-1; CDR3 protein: ASSFQGLKNNEQF
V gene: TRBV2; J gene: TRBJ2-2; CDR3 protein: ASIRGIGGELF
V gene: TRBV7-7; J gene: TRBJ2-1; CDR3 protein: ASSLGLFGIGNEQF
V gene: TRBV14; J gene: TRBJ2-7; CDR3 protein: ASSQVKSGGAPYEQY
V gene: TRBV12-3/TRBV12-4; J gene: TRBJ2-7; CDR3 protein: ASSDPGFEY
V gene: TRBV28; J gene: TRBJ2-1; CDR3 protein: ASKSPSEQF
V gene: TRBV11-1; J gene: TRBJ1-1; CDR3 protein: ASSTMQTAWRTEAF
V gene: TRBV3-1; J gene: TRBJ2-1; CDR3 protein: ASSRLKPGQVNNEQF
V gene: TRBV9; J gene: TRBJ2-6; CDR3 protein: ASSLRPGQGSGANVLT
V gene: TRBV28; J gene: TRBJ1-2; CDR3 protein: ASRDWDRGNYGYT
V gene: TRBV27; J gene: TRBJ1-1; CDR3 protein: ASINRMNTEAF
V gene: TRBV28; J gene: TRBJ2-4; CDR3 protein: ASSFGQGKY
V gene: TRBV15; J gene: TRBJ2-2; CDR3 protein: ATSRVSNGELF
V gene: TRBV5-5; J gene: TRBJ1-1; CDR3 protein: ASSWWLGTEAF
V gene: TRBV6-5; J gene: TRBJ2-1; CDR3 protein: ASSYGAGNEQF